Here is one T cell receptor beta chain with its context. No antigen is known for it. A clone one base away is much larger, so this may be a read error. This sample was included in a study of blood T cells in healthy people across ages. Study outcomes and limitations: Aged donors had fewer naive CD4+ cells and lower diversity than long-lived donors.

Trimming at V came to 7 bases and at J to 2 bases, leaving 8 bases not matched to a gene. CDR3 size: 16 residues. Germline loops: CDR1 SGDLS, CDR2 YYNGEE. Combining a sample-barcoded 5' primer with a J-beta primer mix, a second PCR ran for 7 to 11 cycles. Every cDNA was tagged by a template-switch adaptor with 12 random nucleotides. TCRdb re-called the 5' RACE reads through MiXCR, storing one row per CDR3 protein. The table shows 1.5 million to 1.9 million distinct CDR3 sequences, with roughly 43% occurring only once. Sample: blood. This sequence joins TRBV9 and TRBJ1-6, with TRBD1 identical over 8 bases. This receptor was obtained from a woman aged 18-35 years in good health. This chain's CDR3 is CASGEGQGAYNSPLHF. The CDR3 coding sequence is TGTGCCAGCGGCGAAGGACAGGGCGCCTATAATTCACCCCTCCACTTT.